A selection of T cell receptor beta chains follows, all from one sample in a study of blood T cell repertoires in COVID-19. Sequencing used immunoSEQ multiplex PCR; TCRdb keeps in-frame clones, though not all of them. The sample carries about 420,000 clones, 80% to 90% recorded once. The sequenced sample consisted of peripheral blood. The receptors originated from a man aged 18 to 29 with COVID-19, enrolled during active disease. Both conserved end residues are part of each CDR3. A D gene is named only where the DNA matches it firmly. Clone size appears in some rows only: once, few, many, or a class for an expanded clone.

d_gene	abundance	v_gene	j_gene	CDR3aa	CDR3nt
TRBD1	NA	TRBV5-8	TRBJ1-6	CASSRRTGYNSPLHF	TGTGCCAGCAGCCGCCGGACAGGGTATAATTCACCCCTCCACTTT
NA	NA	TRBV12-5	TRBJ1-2	CASGLGTIYGYTF	TGTGCTAGTGGTTTGGGGACAATCTATGGCTACACCTTC
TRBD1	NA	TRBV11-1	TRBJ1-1	CASSLEGQPLRGAFF	TGTGCCAGCAGCTTGGAGGGACAGCCCTTACGTGGGGCTTTCTTT
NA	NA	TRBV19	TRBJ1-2	CASTPERPPYGYTF	TGTGCCAGTACTCCGGAGCGGCCACCCTATGGCTACACCTTC
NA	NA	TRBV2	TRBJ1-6	CASSDNGDNYNSPLHF	TGTGCCAGCAGTGATAACGGGGACAACTATAATTCACCCCTCCACTTT
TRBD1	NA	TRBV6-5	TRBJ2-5	CASSFSGGQETQYF	TGTGCCAGCAGTTTCTCAGGGGGCCAAGAGACCCAGTACTTC
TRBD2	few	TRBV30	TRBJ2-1	CALRAGEAYNEQFF	TGTGCCTTGAGAGCGGGAGAGGCCTACAATGAGCAGTTCTTC
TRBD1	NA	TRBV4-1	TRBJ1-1	CASSPARTGSGEAFF	TGCGCCAGCAGCCCGGCCCGGACAGGTTCAGGTGAAGCTTTCTTT
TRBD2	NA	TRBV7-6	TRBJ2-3	CASSSGLAVDVVQYF	TGTGCCAGCAGCTCCGGACTAGCGGTTGATGTAGTGCAGTATTTT
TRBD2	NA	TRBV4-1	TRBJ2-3	CASSWTSGGVADTQYF	TGCGCCAGCAGTTGGACTAGCGGGGGTGTCGCAGATACGCAGTATTTT
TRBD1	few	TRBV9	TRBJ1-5	CASSPGTGGASSNQPQHF	TGTGCCAGCAGCCCAGGGACAGGGGGCGCGTCGAGCAATCAGCCCCAGCATTTT
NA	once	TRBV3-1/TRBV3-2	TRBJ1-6	CASSQGAVFNSPLHF	TGTGCCAGCAGCCAGGGGGCGGTATTTAATTCACCCCTCCACTTT
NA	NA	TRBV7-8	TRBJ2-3	CASSPSADTQYF	TGTGCCAGCAGCCCCAGTGCAGATACGCAGTATTTT
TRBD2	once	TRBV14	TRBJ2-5	CASSPSGRPLGETQYF	TGTGCCAGCAGCCCTAGCGGGAGGCCCTTAGGGGAGACCCAGTACTTC
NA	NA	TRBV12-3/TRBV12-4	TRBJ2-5	CASSSQTQETQYF	TGTGCCAGCAGTTCGCAGACTCAAGAGACCCAGTACTTC
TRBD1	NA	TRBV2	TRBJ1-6	CASSGAGTGVSPLHF	TGTGCCAGCAGTGGAGCCGGGACAGGAGTATCACCCCTCCACTTT
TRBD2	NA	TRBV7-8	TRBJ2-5	CASSLGTSGGETQYF	TGTGCCAGCAGCTTAGGAACTAGCGGGGGAGAGACCCAGTACTTC
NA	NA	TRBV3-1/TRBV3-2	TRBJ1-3	CASSQAPGGRAGNTIYF	TGTGCCAGCAGCCAAGCCCCGGGGGGGAGGGCTGGAAACACCATATATTTT
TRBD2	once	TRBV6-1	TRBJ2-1	CASSEGVAGMDEQFF	TGTGCCAGCAGTGAAGGGGTAGCGGGAATGGATGAGCAGTTCTTC
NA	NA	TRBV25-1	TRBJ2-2	CASTLSLAGTGELFF	TGTGCCAGCACCCTATCCCTAGCTGGGACCGGGGAGCTGTTTTTT
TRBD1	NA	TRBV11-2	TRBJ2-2	CASSLEGAGGTGELFF	TGTGCCAGCAGCTTAGAGGGGGCAGGGGGCACCGGGGAGCTGTTTTTT
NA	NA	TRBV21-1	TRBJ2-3	CASSISSVCLGDTQYF	TGTGCCAGCAGCATATCTAGCGTCTGTTTGGGAGATACGCAGTATTTT